This T cell receptor (beta chain) comes out of a study of beta chain features in type 1 diabetes. Study background: The samples had more than 95 million sorted cells examined in all. Findings of the study overall: All four CD4+ subsets of Type 1 diabetes patients contained TCRB CDR3s that were moderately but significantly shorter. In the patient group, naive, central memory and Treg TCRB repertoires seemed more alike than in the healthy donor group. Fewer junction insertions and more nucleotide deletions appeared in type 1 diabetes patients.

Trimming took off 0 bases at V and 6 bases at J, with 8 bases between the two ends. Germline values: CDR1 GTSNPN, CDR2 SVGIG (reference sequence). This CDR3 has 13 residues. The study reverse transcribed the entire isolated RNA, so it sequenced expressed TCRB transcripts. Profiling relied on immunoSEQ multiplex PCR, and the TCRdb table lists in-frame clones only, not all of them. The table records about 360,000 clones, around 12% of them present only once. As concerns this clone: Its antigen is currently unknown.

The material sequenced was naive CD4+ T cells from blood. The chain is built from TRBV30 and TRBJ2-2; D is uncertain. The TCR originated in a woman aged 18 to 35 with type 1 diabetes. As DNA, the CDR3 is TGTGCCTGGAGTGTACAGCAGGCCGGGGAGCTGTTTTTT. Residues: CAWSVQQAGELFF. Based on the CDR3 plus reference TRBV30 and TRBJ2-2, the full variable domain is SQTIHQWPATLVQPVGSPLSLECTVEGTSNPNLYWYRQAAGRGLQLLFYSVGIGQISSEVPQNLSASRPQDRQFILSSKKLLLSDSGFYLCAWSVQQAGELFFGEGSRLTVL.